This record concerns one T cell receptor (beta chain) sequence. The table came from immunoSEQ multiplex PCR; TCRdb's copy has only in-frame clones and leaves some out. The repertoire has around 99,000 clones, 85% to 95% of them found once; the top ten carry about 2.4%. These data originate in a study of T cell changes during pregnancy in multiple sclerosis. This receptor was obtained from a female donor with multiple sclerosis, enrolled in a pregnancy study. This specimen was peripheral blood, taken in the first trimester of pregnancy.

The DNA of the CDR3 is TGCGCCAGCAGCTTAAGCGGAAAGAACACCGGGGAGCTGTTTTTT. Translated: CASSLSGKNTGELFF. This chain joins TRBV5-1 and TRBJ2-2; a possible D gene is TRBD2 (5 bases). The CDR3 contains 15 residues. The V end was cut by 2 bases, the J end by 1 base, with 9 bases between. Germline CDR1 reads SGHRS; CDR2 reads YFSETQ.